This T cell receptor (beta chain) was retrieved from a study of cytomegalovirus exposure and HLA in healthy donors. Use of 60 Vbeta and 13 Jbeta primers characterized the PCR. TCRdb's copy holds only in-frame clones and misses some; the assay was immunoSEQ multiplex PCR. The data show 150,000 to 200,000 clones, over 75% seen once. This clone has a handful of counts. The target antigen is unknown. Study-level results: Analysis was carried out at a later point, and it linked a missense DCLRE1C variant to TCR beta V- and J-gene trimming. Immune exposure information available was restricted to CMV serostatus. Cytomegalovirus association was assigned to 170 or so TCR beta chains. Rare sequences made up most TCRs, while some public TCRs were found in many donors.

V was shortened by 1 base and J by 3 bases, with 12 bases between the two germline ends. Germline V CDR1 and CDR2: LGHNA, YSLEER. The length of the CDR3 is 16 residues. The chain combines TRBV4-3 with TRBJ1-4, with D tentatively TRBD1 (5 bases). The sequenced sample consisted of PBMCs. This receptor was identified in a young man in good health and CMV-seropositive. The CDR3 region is CASSQGAGSANEKLFF. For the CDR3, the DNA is TGCGCCAGCAGCCAAGGGGCAGGGTCGGCTAATGAAAAACTGTTTTTT.